This T cell receptor beta chain is from a study of blood T cell repertoires in COVID-19 (dated by TCRdb to the early 2020s). The study in broad terms: The collaborator samples originated in the United States, Italy and Spain and spanned the acute and convalescent phases of COVID-19. The prospective study material was composed of cDNA or gDNA derived from T cells, B-cell-depleted T cells, or PBMCs. Deeply sampled blood TCRbeta repertoires from subjects exposed to, actively infected with, or recovered from COVID-19 were included in the dataset. The repertoires were released in a freely available public database meant as a resource for research on the immune response to SARS-CoV-2. The samples were drawn from two sources: the first 160 participants of the ongoing ImmuneRACE study, and 950 to 1,500 subjects contributed by 6 global collaborators. The sample metadata nearly always contained a de-identified subject ID, COVID-19 status, age in years and sex. HLA class I and class II types, where available, came from metadata supplied by the sample provider rather than from assay-based typing.

Here is what the overall study found, with its caveats: The amount of clinical and demographic metadata varied by source and participant and was provided uncurated.

Participants in the prospective study were enrolled through a virtual design, were aged 18 to 89 years, and lived in roughly 26 United States geographic areas. In the prospective study, participants were assigned to cohorts based on the clinical history participants reported in a screening survey and a study questionnaire. Recovered participants in ImmuneRACE Cohort 3 were defined as having two consecutive negative NP/OP PCR tests, clearance from a healthcare professional, or resolution of symptoms. In the prospective study, mobile phlebotomists collected whole blood, serum and a nasopharyngeal or oropharyngeal swab from each participant. Prospective study participants could optionally give additional blood draws and questionnaires over an approximately two-month period. Prospective study blood samples were shipped either frozen or at room temperature before DNA extraction. TCRbeta CDR3 regions were amplified from genomic DNA by means of the immunoSEQ Assay, a bias-controlled multiplex PCR. As for how the authors treated the data: Nucleated cell counts per sample were estimated from amplification of reference gene primers within the assay. Sequence reads were collapsed and filtered to measure the absolute abundance of every unique TCRbeta CDR3 rearrangement. For each sample, productive Simpson clonality was calculated by taking the square root of Simpson's diversity index across productive rearrangements. TCRdb retrieved this table from immuneACCESS and kept in-frame rearrangements only. Not all clones are present; in checked studies, unresolved V genes account for under half, and no reason is known for the remainder. V, J and clone size reflect that table, while D and trimming were determined from the DNA. The sample has about 170,000 clones on record, less than 85% of them singletons. Nearly 4.5% of the sample goes to the ten largest clones.

In its sample, this clone was seen a few times. Its antigen remains undetermined. Base qualities were left out, and no much larger clone turns up one base away. Sequences were obtained from PBMCs or T cells enriched from blood (not recorded which). The sequence derives from a woman in her forties or fifties who had recovered from COVID-19.

This receptor has the CDR3 CASSPSDSFYGYTF. The nucleotide sequence is given as TGTGCCAGCAGTCCCTCGGACAGCTTCTATGGCTACACCTTC. The V and J genes are TRBV27 and TRBJ1-2; TRBD1 is a weak D gene call, 6 bases matching. CDR1 and CDR2, per the germline V gene (reference sequence), are MNHEY and SMNVEV. From the cysteine up to the phenylalanine, the CDR3 has a length of 14 residues. Just CDR3 DNA is preserved here, 42 bases in frame from base 1. A distance of 14 bases separates the germline ends of V and J, which lose 5 bases and 4 bases respectively.